Listed below are T cell receptor beta chains from one sample, sequenced in a study of T-cell memory formation after mild COVID-19. TCRdb passed the 5' RACE reads through MiXCR, listing each CDR3 protein once. This sample carries around 310,000 distinct CDR3 sequences, 15% to 20% of them seen once, and the ten largest clones take around 22%. What was sequenced was PBMCs or a T cell subset sorted from them (not recorded which). The receptors originated from a man aged 18 to 35 who had mild COVID-19 (a few samples of this study predate the infection). Cell type and time point are not known. CDR3s include the opening cysteine and the closing phenylalanine or tryptophan.

V gene	J gene	CDR3 protein
TRBV11-2	TRBJ2-3	CASSLNRVTDTQYF
TRBV7-9	TRBJ2-5	CASSLPSGGIRETQYF
TRBV12-3/TRBV12-4	TRBJ2-6	CASSLSPGANVLTF
TRBV24-1	TRBJ2-4	CATSDRGAKNIQYF
TRBV6-5	TRBJ2-7	CASSLQGPGYEQYF
TRBV28	TRBJ1-4	CASKEGGTNEKLFF
TRBV12-3/TRBV12-4	TRBJ2-1	CASSLGSSSGGQFF
TRBV29-1	TRBJ2-5	CSVEGLAEETQYF
TRBV7-2	TRBJ1-5	CASSLSSSTGGQPQHF
TRBV3-1	TRBJ2-1	CASSRRLAGAYNEQFF
TRBV4-3	TRBJ2-1	CASSQCAGGPRGAYNEQFF
TRBV6-6	TRBJ2-7	CATKIPPSPEQYF
TRBV5-1	TRBJ2-5	CASSWIGDGETQYF
TRBV12-3/TRBV12-4	TRBJ1-6	CASSLTGADSPLHF
TRBV10-3	TRBJ2-7	CAISESKNSYYEQYF
TRBV29-1	TRBJ2-2	CSVLGARTGELFF
TRBV7-9	TRBJ2-1	CASSLREQFF
TRBV11-2	TRBJ2-2	CASSYGQGYTGELFF
TRBV27	TRBJ2-3	CASSWLARGTDTQYF
TRBV7-2	TRBJ2-4	CASSLARDYLAKNIQYF
TRBV10-3	TRBJ2-1	CAISVSRGGSYNEQFF
TRBV7-6	TRBJ2-7	CASSLGREDYEQYF
TRBV15	TRBJ1-3	CATSRGTRGNTIYF
TRBV12-3/TRBV12-4	TRBJ1-2	CASSLWQGANGYTF
TRBV7-6	TRBJ1-4	CASSLAGTADEKLFF
TRBV5-1	TRBJ1-1	CASSFTGTLNTEAFF
TRBV21-1	TRBJ2-5	CANTEGESAGETQYF
TRBV12-3/TRBV12-4	TRBJ2-3	CASSLDWLVSDTQYF
TRBV3-1	TRBJ2-5	CASSQIAGGETQYF
TRBV29-1	TRBJ2-5	CSAETGGGALQETQYF
TRBV5-1	TRBJ2-1	CASSLHLAGEYNEQFF
TRBV20-1	TRBJ1-3	CSAEDRRSNTIYF
TRBV6-4	TRBJ1-6	CASRQGRTYNSPLHF
TRBV24-1	TRBJ1-1	CATSPGHLNTEAFF
TRBV5-1	TRBJ2-5	CASSSTGAAEETQYF
TRBV27	TRBJ2-4	CASRGEDSTGGIQYF
TRBV4-1	TRBJ1-1	CASSQPDRYTEAFF
TRBV23-1	TRBJ1-5	CASSPSAGQPQHF
TRBV5-1	TRBJ1-4	CASSFYPEANEKLFF
TRBV4-3	TRBJ2-5	CASSQSGDRDQETQYF
TRBV7-9	TRBJ2-2	CAGDSAVGPQRGELFF
TRBV3-1	TRBJ2-3	CASSQVRLVSDTQYF